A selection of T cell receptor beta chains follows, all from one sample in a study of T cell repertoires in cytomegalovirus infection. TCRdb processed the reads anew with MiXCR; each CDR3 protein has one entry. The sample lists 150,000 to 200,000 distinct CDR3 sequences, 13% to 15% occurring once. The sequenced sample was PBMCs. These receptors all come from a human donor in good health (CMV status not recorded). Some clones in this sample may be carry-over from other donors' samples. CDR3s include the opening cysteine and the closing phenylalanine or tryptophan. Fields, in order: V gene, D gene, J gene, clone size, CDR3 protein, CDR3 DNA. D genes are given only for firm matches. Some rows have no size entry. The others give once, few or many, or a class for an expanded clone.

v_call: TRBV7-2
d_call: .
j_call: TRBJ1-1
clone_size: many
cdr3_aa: CASSLSRTEAFF
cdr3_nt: TGTGCCAGCAGCCTCAGTCGCACTGAAGCTTTCTTT

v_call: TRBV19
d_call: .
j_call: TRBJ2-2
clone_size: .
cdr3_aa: CATEGQESGELFF
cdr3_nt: TGTGCCACTGAGGGGCAGGAGTCCGGGGAGCTGTTTTTT

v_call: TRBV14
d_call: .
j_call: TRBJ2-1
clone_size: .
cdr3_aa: CASSQVWDGTYNEQFF
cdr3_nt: TGTGCCAGCAGCCAAGTCTGGGACGGGACCTACAATGAGCAGTTCTTC

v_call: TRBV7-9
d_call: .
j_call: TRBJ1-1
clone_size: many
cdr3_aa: CASSLAVQGMNTEAFF
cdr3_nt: TGTGCCAGCAGCTTAGCGGTACAGGGTATGAACACTGAAGCTTTCTTT

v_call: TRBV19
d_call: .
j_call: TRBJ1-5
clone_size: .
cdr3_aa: CASSIGASNQPQHF
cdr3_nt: TGTGCCAGTAGTATAGGAGCCAGCAATCAGCCCCAGCATTTT

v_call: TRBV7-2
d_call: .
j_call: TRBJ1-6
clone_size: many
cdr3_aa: CASSSGGYNSPLHF
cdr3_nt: TGTGCCAGCAGCTCCGGCGGCTATAATTCACCCCTCCACTTT

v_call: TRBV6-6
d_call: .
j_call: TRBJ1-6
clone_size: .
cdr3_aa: CASSPGQTNSPLHF
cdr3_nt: TGTGCCAGCAGTCCCGGACAGACTAATTCACCCCTCCACTTT

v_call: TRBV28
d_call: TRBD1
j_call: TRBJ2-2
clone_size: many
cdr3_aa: CASRDRNFLNTGELFF
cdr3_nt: TGTGCCAGCAGGGACAGGAATTTTTTGAACACCGGGGAGCTGTTTTTT

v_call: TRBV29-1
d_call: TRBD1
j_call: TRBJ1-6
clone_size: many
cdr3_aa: CSAQGGTGNSPLHF
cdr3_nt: TGCAGCGCTCAGGGGGGGACAGGGAACTCACCCCTCCACTTT

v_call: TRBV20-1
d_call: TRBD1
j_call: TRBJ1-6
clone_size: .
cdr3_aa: CSARGWTGSSHNSPLHF
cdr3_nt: TGCAGTGCTAGAGGGTGGACAGGGAGCAGTCATAATTCACCCCTCCACTTT

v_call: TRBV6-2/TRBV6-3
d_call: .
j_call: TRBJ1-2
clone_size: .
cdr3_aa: CASSYSTVNYGYTF
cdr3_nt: TGTGCCAGCAGTTACTCGACAGTGAACTATGGCTACACCTTC

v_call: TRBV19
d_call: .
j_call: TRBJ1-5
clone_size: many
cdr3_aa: CASSPRGAGGNQPQHF
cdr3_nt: TGTGCCAGTAGCCCTCGGGGGGCAGGAGGCAATCAGCCCCAGCATTTT

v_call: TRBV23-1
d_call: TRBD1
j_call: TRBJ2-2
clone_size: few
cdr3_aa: CASSQSIQGKAGELFF
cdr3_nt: TGCGCCAGCAGTCAATCGATACAGGGGAAGGCCGGGGAGCTGTTTTTT

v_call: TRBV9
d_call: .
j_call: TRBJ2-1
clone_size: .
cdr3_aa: CASSVVSGGDEQFF
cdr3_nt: TGTGCCAGCAGCGTAGTGTCGGGGGGCGATGAGCAGTTCTTC

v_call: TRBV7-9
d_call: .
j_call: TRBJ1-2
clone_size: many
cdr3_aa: CASSLGPSYGYTF
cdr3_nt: TGTGCCAGCAGCTTAGGCCCTTCCTATGGCTACACCTTC

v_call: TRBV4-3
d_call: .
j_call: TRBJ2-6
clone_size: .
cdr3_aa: CASSQDISSGANVLTF
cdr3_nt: TGCGCCAGCAGCCAAGATATCAGCTCTGGGGCCAACGTCCTGACTTTC

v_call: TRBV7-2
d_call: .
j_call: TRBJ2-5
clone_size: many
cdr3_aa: CASSLDRNTRETQYF
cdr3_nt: TGTGCCAGCAGCTTAGATCGCAACACCCGAGAGACCCAGTACTTC

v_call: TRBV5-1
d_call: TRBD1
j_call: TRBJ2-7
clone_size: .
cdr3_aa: CASSRRDSTYEQYF
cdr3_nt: TGCGCCAGCAGCCGCCGGGACAGTACCTACGAGCAGTACTTC

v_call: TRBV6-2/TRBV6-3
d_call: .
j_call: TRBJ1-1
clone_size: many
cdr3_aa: CASSPAVITEAFF
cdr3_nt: TGTGCCAGCAGCCCCGCCGTTATCACTGAAGCTTTCTTT

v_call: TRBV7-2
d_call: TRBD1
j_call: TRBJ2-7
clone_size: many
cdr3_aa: CASSSLRDSLYEQYF
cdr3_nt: TGTGCCAGCAGCTCGCTCCGGGACAGCCTCTACGAGCAGTACTTC

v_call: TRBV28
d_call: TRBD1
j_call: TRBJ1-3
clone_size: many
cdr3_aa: CASSLVGATGGSGNTIYF
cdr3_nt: TGTGCCAGCAGCCTAGTTGGGGCTACAGGGGGCTCTGGAAACACCATATATTTT

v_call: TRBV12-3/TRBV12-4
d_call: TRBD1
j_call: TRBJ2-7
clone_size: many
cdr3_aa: CASSQTGGIIEQYF
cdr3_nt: TGTGCCAGCAGTCAGACAGGGGGTATTATCGAGCAGTACTTC

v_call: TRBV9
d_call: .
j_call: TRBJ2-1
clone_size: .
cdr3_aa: CASSPAGDFLSEQFF
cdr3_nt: TGTGCCAGCAGCCCCGCCGGCGATTTTCTCTCTGAGCAGTTCTTC

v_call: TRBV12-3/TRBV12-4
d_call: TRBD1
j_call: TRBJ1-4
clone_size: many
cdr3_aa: CASSLGGGGKLFF
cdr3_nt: TGTGCCAGCAGTTTAGGAGGGGGCGGAAAACTGTTTTTT

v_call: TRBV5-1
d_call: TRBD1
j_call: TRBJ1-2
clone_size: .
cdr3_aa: CASSWTGEPGGYTF
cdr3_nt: TGCGCCAGCAGCTGGACAGGGGAGCCGGGTGGCTACACCTTC